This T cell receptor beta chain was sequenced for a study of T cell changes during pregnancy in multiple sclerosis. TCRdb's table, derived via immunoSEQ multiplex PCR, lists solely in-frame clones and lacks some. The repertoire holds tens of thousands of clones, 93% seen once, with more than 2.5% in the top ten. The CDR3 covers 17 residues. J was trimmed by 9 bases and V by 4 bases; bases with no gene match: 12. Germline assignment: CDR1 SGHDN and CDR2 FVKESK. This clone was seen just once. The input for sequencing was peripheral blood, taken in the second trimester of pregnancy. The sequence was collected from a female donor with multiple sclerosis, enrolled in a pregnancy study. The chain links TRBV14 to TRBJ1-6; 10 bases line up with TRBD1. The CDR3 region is CASSLVGQGVRGSPLHF. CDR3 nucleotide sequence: TGTGCCAGCAGCCTCGTCGGACAGGGGGTTCGGGGTTCACCCCTCCACTTT.